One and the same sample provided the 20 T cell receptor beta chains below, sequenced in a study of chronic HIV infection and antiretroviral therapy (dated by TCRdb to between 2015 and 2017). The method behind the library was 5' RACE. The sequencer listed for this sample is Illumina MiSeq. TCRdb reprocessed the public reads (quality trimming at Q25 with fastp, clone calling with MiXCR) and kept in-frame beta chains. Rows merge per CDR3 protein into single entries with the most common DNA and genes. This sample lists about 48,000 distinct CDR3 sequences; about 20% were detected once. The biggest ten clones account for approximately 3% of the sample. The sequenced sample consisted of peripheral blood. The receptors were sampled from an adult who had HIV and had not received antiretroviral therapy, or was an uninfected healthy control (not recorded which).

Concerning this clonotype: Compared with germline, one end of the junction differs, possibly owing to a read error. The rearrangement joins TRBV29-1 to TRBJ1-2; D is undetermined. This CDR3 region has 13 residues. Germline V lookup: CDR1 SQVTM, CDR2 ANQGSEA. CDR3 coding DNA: TGCAGCGTGGAGGGATTCGCTAACTATGGCGACACCTTC. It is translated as CSVEGFANYGDTF.

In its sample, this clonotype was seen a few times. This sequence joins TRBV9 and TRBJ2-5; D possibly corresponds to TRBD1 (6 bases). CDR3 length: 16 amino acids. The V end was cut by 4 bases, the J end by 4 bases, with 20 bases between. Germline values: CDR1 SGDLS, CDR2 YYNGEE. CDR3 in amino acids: CASSTGRVGAGETQYF. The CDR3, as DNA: TGTGCCAGCAGCACGGGACGTGTGGGGGCCGGAGAGACCCAGTACTTC.

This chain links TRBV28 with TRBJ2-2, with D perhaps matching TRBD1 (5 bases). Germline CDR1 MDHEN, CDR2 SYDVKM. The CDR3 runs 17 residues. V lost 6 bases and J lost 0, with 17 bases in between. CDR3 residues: CASSHKGVGANTGELFF. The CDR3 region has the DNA TGTGCCAGCAGCCACAAAGGGGTTGGGGCGAACACCGGGGAGCTGTTTTTT.

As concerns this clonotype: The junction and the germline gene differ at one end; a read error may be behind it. The DNA for the CDR3 is TGTGCGAGCATTGGGACAGGGGGGGTGAAGACCCAGTACTTC. Protein product: CASIGTGGVKTQYF. The chain joins TRBV27 to TRBJ2-5; 11 nucleotides line up with TRBD1. From germline, CDR1 is MNHEY and CDR2 SMNVEV (reference sequence). This CDR3 has 14 amino acids.

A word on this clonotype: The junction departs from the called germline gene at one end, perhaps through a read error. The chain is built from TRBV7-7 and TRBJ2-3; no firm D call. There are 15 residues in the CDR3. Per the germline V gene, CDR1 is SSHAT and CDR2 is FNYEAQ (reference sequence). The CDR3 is CASSLTQAYTDTQYF. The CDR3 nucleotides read TGTGCTAGCAGCTTAACGCAAGCCTACACAGATACGCAGTATTTT. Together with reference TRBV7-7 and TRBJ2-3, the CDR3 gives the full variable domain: GAGVSQSPRYKVTKRGQDVTLRCDPISSHATLYWYQQALGQGPEFLTYFNYEAQPDKSGLPSDRFSAERPEGSISTLTIQRTEQRDSAMYRCASSLTQAYTDTQYFGPGTRLTVL.

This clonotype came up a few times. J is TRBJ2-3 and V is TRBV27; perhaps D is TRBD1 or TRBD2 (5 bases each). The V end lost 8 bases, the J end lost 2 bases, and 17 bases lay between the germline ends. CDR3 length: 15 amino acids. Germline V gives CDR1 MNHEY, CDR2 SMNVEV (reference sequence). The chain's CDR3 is CASAARDRYTDTQYF. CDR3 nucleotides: TGTGCCAGCGCCGCCCGGGACCGATACACAGATACGCAGTATTTT.

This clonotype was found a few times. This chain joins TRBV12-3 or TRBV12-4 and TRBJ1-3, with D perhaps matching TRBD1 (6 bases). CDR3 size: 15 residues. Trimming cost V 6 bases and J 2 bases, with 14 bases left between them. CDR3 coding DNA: TGTGCCAGCAGCCTAGCAGGGGCGACTGGAAACACCATATATTTT. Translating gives CASSLAGATGNTIYF.

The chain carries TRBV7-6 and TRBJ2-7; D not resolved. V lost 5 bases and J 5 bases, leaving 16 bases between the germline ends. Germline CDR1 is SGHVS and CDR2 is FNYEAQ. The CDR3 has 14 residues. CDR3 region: CASSKDEVHHEQYF. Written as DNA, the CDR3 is TGTGCCAGCAGCAAGGACGAGGTCCACCACGAGCAGTACTTC.

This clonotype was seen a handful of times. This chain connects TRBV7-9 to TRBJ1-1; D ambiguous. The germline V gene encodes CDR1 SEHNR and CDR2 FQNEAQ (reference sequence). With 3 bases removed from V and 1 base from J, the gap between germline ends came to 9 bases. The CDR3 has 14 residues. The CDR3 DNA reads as TGTGCCAGCAGCTTTGAGCTACCGAACACTGAAGCTTTCTTT. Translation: CASSFELPNTEAFF.

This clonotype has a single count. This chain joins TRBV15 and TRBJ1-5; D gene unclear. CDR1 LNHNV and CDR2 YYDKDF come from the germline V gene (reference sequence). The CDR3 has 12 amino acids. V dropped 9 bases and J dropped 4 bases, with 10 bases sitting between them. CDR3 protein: CATSAGNQPQHF. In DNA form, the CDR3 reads TGTGCCACATCAGCAGGTAATCAGCCCCAGCATTTT.

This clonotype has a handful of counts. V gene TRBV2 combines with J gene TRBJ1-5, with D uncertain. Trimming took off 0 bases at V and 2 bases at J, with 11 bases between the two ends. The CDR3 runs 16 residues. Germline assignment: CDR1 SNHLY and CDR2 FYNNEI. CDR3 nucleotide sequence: TGTGCCAGCAGTGAAGCCCCGGGAGATGGCAATCAGCCCCAGCATTTT. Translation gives CASSEAPGDGNQPQHF.

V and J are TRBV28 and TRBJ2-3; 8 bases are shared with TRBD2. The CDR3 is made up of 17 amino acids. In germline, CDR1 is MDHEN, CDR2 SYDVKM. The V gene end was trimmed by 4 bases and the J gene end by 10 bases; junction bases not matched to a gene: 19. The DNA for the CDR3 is TGTGCCAGCAGTTCCCCGGGGAGCGGGAGAGTAGGTATGGCGCAGTATTTT. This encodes CASSSPGSGRVGMAQYF.

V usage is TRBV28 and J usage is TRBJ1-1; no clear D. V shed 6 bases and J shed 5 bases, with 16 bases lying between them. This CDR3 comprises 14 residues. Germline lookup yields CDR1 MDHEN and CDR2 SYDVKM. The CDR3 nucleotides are TGTGCCAGCAGCCACAGACCCCCGAGGACTGAAGCTTTCTTT. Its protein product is CASSHRPPRTEAFF.

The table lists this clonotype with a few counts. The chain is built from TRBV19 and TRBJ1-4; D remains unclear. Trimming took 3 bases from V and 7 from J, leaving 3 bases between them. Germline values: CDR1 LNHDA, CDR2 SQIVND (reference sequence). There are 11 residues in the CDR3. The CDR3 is CASSIGEKLFF. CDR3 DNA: TGTGCCAGTAGTATTGGTGAAAAACTGTTTTTT.

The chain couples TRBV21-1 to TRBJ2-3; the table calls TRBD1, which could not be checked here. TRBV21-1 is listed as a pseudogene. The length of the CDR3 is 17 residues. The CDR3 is CASSTGGGTGGTDTQYF. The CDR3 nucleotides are TGTGCCAGCAGCACAGGGGGAGGGACGGGTGGCACAGATACGCAGTATTTT.

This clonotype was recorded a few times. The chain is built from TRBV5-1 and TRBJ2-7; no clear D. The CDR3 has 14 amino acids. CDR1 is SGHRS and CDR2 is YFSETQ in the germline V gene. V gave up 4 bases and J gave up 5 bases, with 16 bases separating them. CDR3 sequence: CASSPEGWRNEQYF. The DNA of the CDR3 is TGCGCCAGCAGCCCGGAAGGGTGGCGCAACGAGCAGTACTTC.

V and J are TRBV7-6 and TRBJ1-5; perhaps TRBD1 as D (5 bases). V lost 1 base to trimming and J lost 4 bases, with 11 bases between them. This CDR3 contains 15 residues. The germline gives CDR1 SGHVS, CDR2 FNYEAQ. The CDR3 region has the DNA TGTGCCAGCAGCTTAGGAAGGGGCTTAAATCAGCCCCAGCATTTT. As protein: CASSLGRGLNQPQHF.

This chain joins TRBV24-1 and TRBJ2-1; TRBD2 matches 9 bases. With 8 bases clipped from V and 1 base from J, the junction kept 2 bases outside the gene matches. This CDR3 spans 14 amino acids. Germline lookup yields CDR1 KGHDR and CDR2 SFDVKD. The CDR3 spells CATKAGGSYNEQFF. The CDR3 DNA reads TGTGCCACCAAGGCGGGAGGGTCCTACAATGAGCAGTTCTTC.

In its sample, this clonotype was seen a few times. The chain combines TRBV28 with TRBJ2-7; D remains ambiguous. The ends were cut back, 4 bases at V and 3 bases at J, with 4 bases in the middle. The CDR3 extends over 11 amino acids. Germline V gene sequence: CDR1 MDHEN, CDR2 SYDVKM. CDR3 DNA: TGTGCCAGCAGTTCCAACTACGAGCAGTACTTC. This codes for CASSSNYEQYF. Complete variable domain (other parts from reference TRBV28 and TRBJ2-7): DVKVTQSSRYLVKRTGEKVFLECVQDMDHENMFWYRQDPGLGLRLIYFSYDVKMKEKGDIPEGYSVSREKKERFSLILESASTNQTSMYLCASSSNYEQYFGPGTRLTVT.

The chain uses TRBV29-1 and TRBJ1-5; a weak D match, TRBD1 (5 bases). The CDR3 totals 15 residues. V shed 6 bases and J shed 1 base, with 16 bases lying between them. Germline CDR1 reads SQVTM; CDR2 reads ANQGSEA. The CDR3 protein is CSVGQGSGSNQPQHF. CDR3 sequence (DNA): TGCAGCGTGGGGCAGGGTTCGGGGAGCAATCAGCCCCAGCATTTT.